This T cell receptor beta chain derives from a study of T cell responses to AZD1222 COVID-19 vaccine. Findings of the study overall: When two AZD1222 doses had been given, Spike-specific TCR breadth and depth rose.

Germline CDR1 reads SGHTA; CDR2 reads FQGNSA. The CDR3 extends over 11 amino acids. Trimming took 2 bases from V and 7 from J, leaving 5 bases between them. As for this clone: Its antigen is undetermined.

Clones were read by immunoSEQ multiplex PCR, and TCRdb kept only the in-frame ones, dropping some. The table lists about 140,000 clones, about 91% of them singletons. This chain joins TRBV7-2 and TRBJ1-2; D is perhaps TRBD1 (5 bases). The TCR originated in an adult who received the AZD1222 COVID-19 vaccine. Material: peripheral blood, obtained 28 days after the second AZD1222 dose. This CDR3 reads CASSLRGGYTF. CDR3 nucleotide sequence: TGTGCCAGCAGCTTAAGGGGTGGCTACACCTTC.